The 26 T cell receptor beta chains reported below all come from one sample, sequenced in a study. Each CDR3 protein gets one entry after TCRdb re-called the RT-PCR reads with MiXCR. The repertoire holds hundreds of thousands of distinct CDR3 sequences, 13% to 15% seen once, with about 3.9% in the top ten. The sample consisted of memory CD4+ T cells from blood. These receptors originate from a female donor in good health, serving as a healthy control.

In its sample, this clonotype was seen many times. This chain links TRBV11-2 with TRBJ2-1; D might be TRBD1 (5 bases). CDR3 length: 14 amino acids. In germline, CDR1 is SGHAT, CDR2 FQNNGV. V gave up 1 base and J gave up 3 bases, with 7 bases separating them. CDR3 coding DNA: TGTGCCAGCAGCTTAGCCAGGGACTACAATGAGCAGTTCTTC. The encoded protein is CASSLARDYNEQFF.

This clonotype was counted at least ten times. The rearrangement joins TRBV12-3 or TRBV12-4 to TRBJ1-1; 7 positions match TRBD1. CDR3 length equals 14 residues. V trimming: 2 bases; J trimming: 5 bases; junction bases outside the gene matches: 5. This CDR3 reads CASSLRGPRTEAFF. The CDR3 DNA reads as TGTGCCAGCAGTTTAAGGGGGCCAAGGACTGAAGCTTTCTTT.

This clonotype occurred many times. CDR3 region: CAWSHGQPTEAFF. As DNA, the CDR3 is TGTGCCTGGAGTCACGGACAGCCCACTGAAGCTTTCTTT. The chain couples TRBV30 to TRBJ1-1; weak D call: TRBD1 (6 bases). Trimming took 2 bases from V and 4 from J, leaving 11 bases between them. Germline CDR1 reads GTSNPN; CDR2 reads SVGIG (reference sequence). The CDR3 contains 13 residues.

This clonotype was counted only a few times. The J gene is TRBJ2-7, the V gene TRBV12-3 or TRBV12-4; 7 positions match TRBD1. CDR3 length: 15 amino acids. V gave up 4 bases and J gave up 3 bases; unmatched junction bases: 9. The CDR3 protein is CASSSVQTGFYEQYF. The DNA for the CDR3 is TGTGCCAGCAGTTCCGTCCAGACAGGGTTCTACGAGCAGTACTTC.

This clonotype has a handful of counts. This chain connects TRBV20-1 to TRBJ2-7, with D possibly TRBD1 on 6 matching bases. The V gene lost 1 base and the J gene lost 1 base, with 8 bases spanning the gap. The germline V gene encodes CDR1 DFQATT and CDR2 SNEGSKA (reference sequence). The length of the CDR3 is 13 residues. Here the CDR3 reads CSARVGTSYEQYF. CDR3 nucleotides: TGCAGTGCTAGAGTAGGGACATCCTACGAGCAGTACTTC.

J is TRBJ2-3 and V is TRBV6-2 or TRBV6-3, with a possible D match to TRBD2 (5 bases). V was clipped by 6 bases and J by 7 bases, with 8 bases between them. This CDR3 region has 11 residues. The V gene's germline CDR1 is MNHEY and CDR2 SVGEGT. The CDR3 is CASSEGYTQYF. Written as DNA, the CDR3 is TGTGCCAGCAGCGAGGGTTATACGCAGTATTTT.

This clonotype showed up just a few times. The V gene is TRBV28, the J gene TRBJ2-7; 12 nucleotides align to TRBD1. The V and J ends lost 6 bases and 5 bases, in that order; junction bases with no gene match: 8. CDR1 is MDHEN and CDR2 is SYDVKM in the germline V gene. This CDR3 has 15 residues. The DNA for the CDR3 is TGTGCCAGCAGCTCTGGAGGGACAGGGGGCGACGAGCAGTACTTC. This gives the protein CASSSGGTGGDEQYF. The variable domain in full, completed from reference TRBV28 and TRBJ2-7, reads DVKVTQSSRYLVKRTGEKVFLECVQDMDHENMFWYRQDPGLGLRLIYFSYDVKMKEKGDIPEGYSVSREKKERFSLILESASTNQTSMYLCASSSGGTGGDEQYFGPGTRLTVT.

The chain joins TRBV7-2 to TRBJ1-2, with 8 positions matching TRBD1. Germline V gene lookup returns CDR1 SGHTA and CDR2 FQGNSA. The V and J ends lost 2 bases and 4 bases, in that order; junction bases with no gene match: 12. CDR3 length: 17 residues. The CDR3: CASSLRVGTGLSYGYTF. The DNA for the CDR3 is TGTGCCAGCAGCTTAAGAGTGGGGACAGGACTCTCCTATGGCTACACCTTC.

This clonotype has more than one count but fewer than ten. The rearrangement uses TRBV10-3 and TRBJ2-7, with D unresolved. CDR1 ENHRY and CDR2 SYGVKD come from the germline V gene. Trimming pared 4 bases from V and 3 bases from J, leaving 7 bases between. The CDR3 is 12 amino acids. The CDR3, as DNA: TGTGCCATCAGTGCTCAAGACTACGAGCAGTACTTC. It encodes CAISAQDYEQYF.

This clonotype was seen ten or more times. The rearrangement uses TRBV27 and TRBJ2-7, with D possibly being TRBD1 (7 bases). CDR1 is MNHEY and CDR2 is SMNVEV in the germline V gene (reference sequence). The CDR3 has 13 residues. V was cut by 5 bases and J by 6 bases, with 14 bases left in between. CDR3 loop: CASSPPQGGEQYF. Written as DNA, the CDR3 is TGTGCCAGCAGTCCGCCCCAGGGGGGCGAGCAGTACTTC.

This clonotype occurred a few times. The chain joins TRBV25-1 to TRBJ2-1, with unresolved D. V dropped 10 bases and J dropped 3 bases, with 19 bases sitting between them. CDR1 and CDR2 from the germline V gene are MGHDK and SYGVNS. The CDR3 sequence is 15 residues long. Written as DNA, the CDR3 is TGTGCCACCGACCCGGACGGACCCAGCTACAATGAGCAGTTCTTC. Translated, it gives CATDPDGPSYNEQFF.

This clonotype was seen a handful of times. The chain employs TRBV20-1 and TRBJ2-4, with D unresolved. The CDR3 length is 10 residues. Germline V gene lookup returns CDR1 DFQATT and CDR2 SNEGSKA (reference sequence). The V end was cut by 6 bases, the J end by 7 bases, with 7 bases between. CDR3 region: CSAIANIQYF. DNA for the CDR3: TGCAGTGCAATTGCCAACATTCAGTACTTC.

This clonotype was found many times. The rearrangement uses TRBV6-5 and TRBJ2-2, with TRBD2 identical over 11 bases. Germline V gene lookup returns CDR1 MNHEY and CDR2 SVGAGI. This CDR3 region has 17 residues. The V segment lost 5 bases and the J segment 3 bases; nucleotides outside the gene matches: 8. CDR3 sequence (DNA): TGTGCCAGCAGTACGCCTAGCGGGAGGTGGGACACCGGGGAGCTGTTTTTT. It is translated as CASSTPSGRWDTGELFF.

The CDR3 spells CASRLDRGAKNIQYF. The CDR3, as DNA: TGTGCCAGCAGACTCGACAGGGGTGCCAAAAACATTCAGTACTTC. The genes are TRBV12-3 or TRBV12-4 and TRBJ2-4, with 8 nucleotides matching TRBD1. The CDR3 loop spans 15 amino acids. Trimming took 6 bases from V and 1 from J; bases not matched to a gene: 5.

This clonotype has only a few counts. The V gene is TRBV27, the J gene TRBJ2-1; 9 bases map to TRBD1. This CDR3 comprises 14 residues. Per germline, CDR1 MNHEY and CDR2 SMNVEV (reference sequence). V lost 6 bases to trimming and J lost 9 bases; unmatched junction nucleotides: 9. CDR3 region: CASSLTGGQTEQFF. The CDR3 DNA is TGTGCCAGCAGCCTGACAGGGGGTCAAACTGAGCAGTTCTTC.

The rearrangement uses TRBV5-4 and TRBJ2-5; D remains unclear. Trimming took off 0 bases at V and 5 bases at J, with 8 bases between the two ends. From germline, CDR1 is SGHNT and CDR2 YYREEE (reference sequence). The CDR3 sequence is 13 residues long. CDR3 protein: CASSLGNGETQYF. CDR3 DNA: TGTGCCAGCAGCTTGGGGAATGGCGAGACCCAGTACTTC.

The chain employs TRBV20-1 and TRBJ1-5; D unresolved. The CDR3 runs 14 residues. The V end lost 6 bases, the J end lost 4 bases, and 16 bases lay between the germline ends. Germline lookup yields CDR1 DFQATT and CDR2 SNEGSKA (reference sequence). DNA for the CDR3: TGCAGTGCCCTAGCCGCCGCGGGAAATCAGCCCCAGCATTTT. Protein: CSALAAAGNQPQHF.

The V and J genes are TRBV15 and TRBJ1-1, with 12 bases matching TRBD1. There are 15 residues in the CDR3. Germline CDR1 and CDR2: LNHNV and YYDKDF (reference sequence). J lost 5 bases, V lost 3 bases, and 4 bases had no gene match. CDR3 protein: CATSSRDRGPTEAFF. DNA for the CDR3: TGTGCCACCAGCAGTAGGGACAGGGGGCCGACTGAAGCTTTCTTT.

The V call is TRBV5-5, the J call TRBJ2-1; D not resolved. From germline, CDR1 is SGHKS and CDR2 YYEKEE (reference sequence). The CDR3 runs to 14 residues. The CDR3 DNA reads TGTGCGAGCCATCTCTTGGACGGCAACAATGAGCAGTTCTTC. Protein product: CASHLLDGNNEQFF.

The chain uses TRBV6-2 or TRBV6-3 and TRBJ1-2, with D perhaps TRBD1 (6 bases). The V gene's germline CDR1 is MNHEY and CDR2 SVGEGT. Trimming took 2 bases from V and 4 from J, leaving 17 bases between them. CDR3 size: 16 residues. The CDR3 sequence is CASSYDPDSWLYGYTF. CDR3 coding DNA: TGTGCCAGCAGTTACGACCCGGACAGCTGGCTCTATGGCTACACCTTC.

This clonotype has just one count. The chain has TRBV19 and TRBJ1-5; TRBD1 might be the D (5 bases). Germline CDR1 reads LNHDA; CDR2 reads SQIVND (reference sequence). V gave up 1 base and J gave up 9 bases, with 13 bases separating them. This CDR3 has 14 residues. The CDR3 bases are TGTGCCAGTAGTATAGCGGGTGCCCAGGGGCCCCAGCATTTT. Protein sequence: CASSIAGAQGPQHF. Filled out from reference TRBV19 and TRBJ1-5, the complete variable domain reads DGGITQSPKYLFRKEGQNVTLSCEQNLNHDAMYWYRQDPGQGLRLIYYSQIVNDFQKGDIAEGYSVSREKKESFPLTVTSAQKNPTAFYLCASSIAGAQGPQHFGDGTRLSIL.

A few counts support this clonotype. The chain is built from TRBV18 and TRBJ2-7; D possibly uses TRBD1 or TRBD2 (5 bases each). Germline V lookup: CDR1 KGHSH, CDR2 LQKENI. This CDR3 has 14 residues. V lost 3 bases to trimming and J lost 6 bases, with 15 bases between them. The CDR3 region is CASSPTGTNGEQYF. The CDR3, as DNA: TGTGCCAGCTCACCCACCGGGACCAACGGCGAGCAGTACTTC.

V gene TRBV2 combines with J gene TRBJ2-1; 8 nucleotides match TRBD2. Trimming at V came to 6 bases and at J to 3 bases, leaving 10 bases not matched to a gene. The germline V gene has CDR1 SNHLY and CDR2 FYNNEI. The CDR3 totals 16 residues. As DNA, the CDR3 is TGTGCCAGCAGCCCACTCAGCGGGAGATACTACAATGAGCAGTTCTTC. Residues: CASSPLSGRYYNEQFF. The complete variable domain, with remaining parts taken from reference TRBV2 and TRBJ2-1, reads EPEVTQTPSHQVTQMGQEVILRCVPISNHLYFYWYRQILGQKVEFLVSFYNNEISEKSEIFDDQFSVERPDGSNFTLKIRSTKLEDSAMYFCASSPLSGRYYNEQFFGPGTRLTVL.

This rearrangement joins TRBV20-1 to TRBJ1-3; tentative D call: TRBD1 (6 bases). Germline CDR1 reads DFQATT; CDR2 reads SNEGSKA (reference sequence). This CDR3 has 16 residues. Between the trimmed V and J ends, which lost 0 bases and 4 bases, there was a span of 16 bases. The CDR3 nucleotides read TGCAGTGCTAGAGATCGGGCGGGGGCGGCAGGAAACACCATATATTTT. Amino acid sequence: CSARDRAGAAGNTIYF.

V gene TRBV5-6 combines with J gene TRBJ1-1; possible D gene TRBD1, 6 bases. The CDR3 sequence is 13 residues long. With 5 bases removed from V and 5 bases from J, the gap between germline ends came to 13 bases. CDR1 is SGHDT and CDR2 is YYEEEE in the germline V gene. As DNA, the CDR3 is TGTGCCAGCAGACAGGACAGAAGAACTGAAGCTTTCTTT. It translates to CASRQDRRTEAFF.

This clonotype was observed at least ten times. The chain carries TRBV5-5 and TRBJ2-7; 9 bases are a match to TRBD1. Losses at the gene ends were 5 bases for V and 6 bases for J; bases not matched to a gene: 6. CDR1 is SGHKS, CDR2 YYEKEE, per germline (reference sequence). The CDR3 has 13 residues. This chain's CDR3 is CASSWGQGSEQYF. The CDR3 bases are TGTGCCAGCAGTTGGGGACAGGGAAGCGAGCAGTACTTC.